This record looks at one T cell receptor beta chain sequence and its context. Its antigen is unknown. TCRdb re-called the 5' RACE reads, yielding one record per CDR3 amino acid sequence without DNA. This table lists more than 90,000 distinct CDR3 sequences. The sample belongs to a study of T cells expressing NK-cell markers. Study-level background: Among the eight sequenced donors, seven tested HCMV-seropositive and one tested seronegative. Overall study results and limits: Dominant NKG2C+ clonotypes in a handful of donors made up about 1.0-7.0% of CD8+ T cells. The CD3+CD56-NKG2C+ fraction was also led by these clonotypes in a few donors.

The CDR3 runs to 12 residues. Germline V gene sequence: CDR1 SQVTM, CDR2 ANQGSEA. The genes are TRBV29-1 and TRBJ2-7; TCRdb picks TRBD2, but there is no DNA to check that call. This clonotype was obtained from a woman aged 18-69 years in good health. The material sequenced was blood T cells: a sorted CD56 or NKG2C T cell subset, CD4+ or CD8+ T cells, or bulk PBMC T cells (not recorded which). CDR3 amino acids: CSTTSGSYEQYF.